The rows below give T cell receptor beta chains drawn from one sample of a study of blood T cells in healthy people across ages. TCRdb redid the calling of the 5' RACE reads with MiXCR, one entry per CDR3 protein. This sample has 910,000 or so distinct CDR3 sequences, with roughly 47% found just once. The sample consisted of blood. The receptor source for this set is a woman in her sixties or seventies in good health. CDR3s include the opening cysteine and the closing phenylalanine or tryptophan. Each record gives: clone size, V gene, D gene, J gene, CDR3 DNA, CDR3 protein. The D gene is left open where the match is weak. Not all rows give a size; the values are once, few, many and, for expanded clones, a class.

size: .; V: TRBV4-3; D: .; J: TRBJ1-5; DNA: TGCGCCAGCAGCCCCCTAGTGAGGAATCAGCCCCAGCATTTT; CDR3: CASSPLVRNQPQHF
size: .; V: TRBV4-2; D: TRBD1; J: TRBJ2-2; DNA: TGTGCCAGCGGCCAAGGAAGGACAGGGGGCGACACCGGGGAGCTGTTTTTT; CDR3: CASGQGRTGGDTGELFF
size: .; V: TRBV7-2; D: .; J: TRBJ2-1; DNA: TGTGCCAGCAGCTTAGGTGACCAGACCTACAATGAGCAGTTCTTC; CDR3: CASSLGDQTYNEQFF
size: few; V: TRBV27; D: .; J: TRBJ2-1; DNA: TGTGCCAGCAGAAGGAGCTCCTACAATGAGCAGTTCTTC; CDR3: CASRRSSYNEQFF
size: .; V: TRBV12-3/TRBV12-4; D: TRBD1; J: TRBJ2-7; DNA: TGTGCCAGCAGTTTTTCTAGTCAGGGGGCCTACGTGCAGTACTTC; CDR3: CASSFSSQGAYVQYF
size: few; V: TRBV25-1; D: TRBD2; J: TRBJ2-1; DNA: TGTGCCAGCAGTGAAATCCCGGGGGCTAGCGGGAGATACAATGAGCAGTTCTTC; CDR3: CASSEIPGASGRYNEQFF
size: .; V: TRBV28; D: .; J: TRBJ2-2; DNA: TGTGCCAGCGAACAGGGGAACACCGGGGAGCTGTTTTTT; CDR3: CASEQGNTGELFF
size: .; V: TRBV2; D: TRBD2; J: TRBJ2-3; DNA: TGTGCCAGCAATTTCGTGGGACTAGCGGGACCAGATACGCAGTATTTT; CDR3: CASNFVGLAGPDTQYF
size: .; V: TRBV4-1; D: .; J: TRBJ2-7; DNA: TGCGCCAGCAGCCTACTCTTGGGGGGGACATCCTACGAGCAGTACTTC; CDR3: CASSLLLGGTSYEQYF
size: .; V: TRBV7-9; D: TRBD2; J: TRBJ2-7; DNA: TGTGCCAGCAGCTTAGAGGTTAGCGGGAGTAGGATCCTCGAGCAGTACTTC; CDR3: CASSLEVSGSRILEQYF
size: few; V: TRBV2; D: TRBD1; J: TRBJ2-3; DNA: TGTGCCAGCAGTGAAGCTCCTAGGACAGGGGGCGGAACAGATACGCAGTATTTT; CDR3: CASSEAPRTGGGTDTQYF
size: .; V: TRBV20-1; D: TRBD2; J: TRBJ2-7; DNA: TGCAGTGCTAGGCCCCTTGAAGAAGCGGGAGGGCCCTACGAGCAGTACTTC; CDR3: CSARPLEEAGGPYEQYF
size: few; V: TRBV20-1; D: .; J: TRBJ2-3; DNA: TGCAGTGCTACCCCCGGAACGAGGCATTCGGATACGCAGTATTTT; CDR3: CSATPGTRHSDTQYF
size: .; V: TRBV20-1; D: TRBD1; J: TRBJ2-7; DNA: TGCAGTGCTAACAGGGGCTACGAGCAGTACTTC; CDR3: CSANRGYEQYF
size: .; V: TRBV28; D: .; J: TRBJ2-7; DNA: TGTGCCAGCAGTTGGGTCGGGACAATCAATGAGCAGTACTTC; CDR3: CASSWVGTINEQYF
size: .; V: TRBV3-1; D: TRBD2; J: TRBJ2-1; DNA: TGTGCCAGCAGCCGGGGTGAAGCGGGAGCATACAATGAGCAGTTCTTC; CDR3: CASSRGEAGAYNEQFF
size: .; V: TRBV29-1; D: TRBD1; J: TRBJ1-5; DNA: TGCAGCGCAACTCAGGGGGCAGATCAGCCCCAGCATTTT; CDR3: CSATQGADQPQHF
size: .; V: TRBV15; D: TRBD2; J: TRBJ2-4; DNA: TGTGCCACCAGCAGAGTTCTAGCGGGAGGGCCGTTGGGCAAAAACATTCAGTACTTC; CDR3: CATSRVLAGGPLGKNIQYF
size: .; V: TRBV18; D: TRBD2; J: TRBJ2-3; DNA: TGTGCCAGCTCACGCGTAGCGGGAGCGGAAACAGATACGCAGTATTTT; CDR3: CASSRVAGAETDTQYF
size: .; V: TRBV27; D: TRBD1; J: TRBJ2-3; DNA: TGTGCCAGCACTCCCTCAAAGGTGGGGACAGGGGGAAATACGCAGTATTTT; CDR3: CASTPSKVGTGGNTQYF
size: .; V: TRBV25-1; D: .; J: TRBJ2-6; DNA: TGTGCCAGCAGTGCTATAGGGGCTGGGGCCAACGTCCTGACTTTC; CDR3: CASSAIGAGANVLTF
size: many; V: TRBV5-1; D: .; J: TRBJ2-3; DNA: TGCGCCAGCGGACCCGGTGGGCGGGACACAGATACGCAGTATTTT; CDR3: CASGPGGRDTDTQYF
size: .; V: TRBV12-3/TRBV12-4; D: .; J: TRBJ1-2; DNA: TGTGCCAGCAGAAGGGAACCCAGTGGCTACACCTTC; CDR3: CASRREPSGYTF
size: .; V: TRBV24-1; D: .; J: TRBJ2-3; DNA: TGTGCCACCAGTGATGATTCGCAAATAGTTAGCAGGGATACGCAGTATTTT; CDR3: CATSDDSQIVSRDTQYF
size: once; V: TRBV13; D: TRBD2; J: TRBJ2-7; DNA: TGTGTCAGCAGAGCGGGACTAGCCGCGTACGAGCAGTACTTC; CDR3: CVSRAGLAAYEQYF